This TCR beta chain was found in a study of Graves' ophthalmopathy and Graves' hyperthyroidism. Study-level findings and limits: A 13-signature model separated ophthalmopathy from stable hyperthyroidism, reaching around 90% sensitivity and almost 82% specificity cross-validated.

Amplified material comprised TCR beta CDR3 regions derived from RNA transcripts. RT-PCR in the first round used HTBI primers; a second-round multiplex PCR followed. TCRdb independently ran MiXCR on the multiplex PCR reads; one entry per CDR3 protein. The data show over a million distinct CDR3 sequences, 36% seen once. CDR1 is SQVTM and CDR2 is ANQGSEA in the germline V gene. The ends were cut back, 6 bases at V and 2 bases at J, with 10 bases in the middle. The CDR3 contains 12 residues. With regard to this clonotype: What it binds is unknown.

The chain is built from TRBV29-1 and TRBJ1-1; maybe TRBD1 (6 bases). This TCR came from an adult man with Graves' hyperthyroidism. The material sequenced was peripheral blood or thyroid tissue (not recorded which). DNA of the CDR3: TGCAGCGTAGGTGGGACAAACACTGAAGCTTTCTTT. Encoded protein: CSVGGTNTEAFF. The full variable domain, in which reference TRBV29-1 and TRBJ1-1 provide the parts outside the CDR3, is SAVISQKPSRDICQRGTSLTIQCQVDSQVTMMFWYRQQPGQSLTLIATANQGSEATYESGFVIDKFPISRPNLTFSTLTVSNMSPEDSSIYLCSVGGTNTEAFFGQGTRLTVV.